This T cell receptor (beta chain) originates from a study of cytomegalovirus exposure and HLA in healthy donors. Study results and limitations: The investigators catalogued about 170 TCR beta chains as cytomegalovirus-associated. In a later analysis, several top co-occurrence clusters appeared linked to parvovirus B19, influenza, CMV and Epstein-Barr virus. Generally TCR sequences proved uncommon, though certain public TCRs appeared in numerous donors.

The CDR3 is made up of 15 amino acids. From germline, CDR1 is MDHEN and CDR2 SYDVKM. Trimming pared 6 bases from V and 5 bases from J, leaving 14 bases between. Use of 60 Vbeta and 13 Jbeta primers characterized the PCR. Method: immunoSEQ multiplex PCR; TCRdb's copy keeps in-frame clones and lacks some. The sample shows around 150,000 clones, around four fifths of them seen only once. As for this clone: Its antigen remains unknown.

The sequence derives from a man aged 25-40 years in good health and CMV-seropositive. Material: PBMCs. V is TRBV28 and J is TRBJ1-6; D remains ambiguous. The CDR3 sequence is CASSHWTGNNSPLHF. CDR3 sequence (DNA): TGTGCCAGCAGCCACTGGACTGGAAATAATTCACCCCTCCACTTT. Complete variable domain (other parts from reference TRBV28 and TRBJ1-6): DVKVTQSSRYLVKRTGEKVFLECVQDMDHENMFWYRQDPGLGLRLIYFSYDVKMKEKGDIPEGYSVSREKKERFSLILESASTNQTSMYLCASSHWTGNNSPLHFGNGTRLTVT.